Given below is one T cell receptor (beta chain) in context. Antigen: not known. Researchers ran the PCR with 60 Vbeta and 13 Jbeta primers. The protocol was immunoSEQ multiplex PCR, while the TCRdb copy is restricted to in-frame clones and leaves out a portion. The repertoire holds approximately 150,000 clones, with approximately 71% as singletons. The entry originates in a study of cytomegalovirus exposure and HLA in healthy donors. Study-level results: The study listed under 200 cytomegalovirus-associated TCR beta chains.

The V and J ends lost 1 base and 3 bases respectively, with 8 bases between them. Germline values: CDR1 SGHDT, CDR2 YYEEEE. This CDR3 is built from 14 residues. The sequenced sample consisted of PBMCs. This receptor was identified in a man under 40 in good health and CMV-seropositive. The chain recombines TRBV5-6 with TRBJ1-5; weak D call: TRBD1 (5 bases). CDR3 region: CASSLLGDNQPQHF. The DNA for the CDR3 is TGTGCCAGCAGCTTGCTAGGGGACAATCAGCCCCAGCATTTT.